The 14 T cell receptor beta chains given below trace back to one sample, sequenced in a study of identical twins. TCRdb reprocessed the 5' RACE reads via MiXCR and lists one record per CDR3 protein. The sample shows just over 450,000 distinct CDR3 sequences, 13% to 15% of them seen only once. These data were also reused for a study on yellow fever vaccine responses in identical twins.

The source material was CD4+ T cells sorted from blood. The receptors derive from a woman aged 18-29 years in good health.

The rearrangement uses TRBV15 and TRBJ2-7; D not certain. This CDR3 is 13 amino acids long. V lost 0 bases to trimming and J lost 5 bases, with 8 bases between them. Germline values: CDR1 LNHNV, CDR2 YYDKDF (reference sequence). The DNA of the CDR3 is TGTGCCACCAGCAGAGATCTGGGAAACGAGCAGTACTTC. The encoded protein is CATSRDLGNEQYF.

This clonotype has a count of ten or more. The chain carries TRBV5-1 and TRBJ2-7; 7 nucleotides match TRBD2. The CDR3 consists of 14 residues. With V trimmed by 5 bases and J by 3 bases, 8 bases remained unmatched. From germline, CDR1 is SGHRS and CDR2 YFSETQ. The CDR3 sequence: CASSTGTILYEQYF. For the CDR3, the DNA is TGCGCCAGCAGTACCGGGACTATCCTCTACGAGCAGTACTTC.

This clonotype occurred a few times. The CDR3 bases are TGCGCCAGCAGCTCCCCCGGGACAGGGGCCCACGAGCAGTACTTC. Translation: CASSSPGTGAHEQYF. V usage is TRBV5-1 and J usage is TRBJ2-7, with TRBD1 matching over 10 bases. CDR3 size: 15 residues. V trimming: 3 bases; J trimming: 5 bases; junction bases outside the gene matches: 8. The germline V gene encodes CDR1 SGHRS and CDR2 YFSETQ.

This clonotype turned up a few times. The rearrangement joins TRBV7-9 to TRBJ2-2; no definite D call. The CDR3 spans 15 residues. V lost 3 bases and J 6 bases, leaving 14 bases between the germline ends. The germline CDR1 and CDR2 sequences are SEHNR and FQNEAQ (reference sequence). The CDR3 loop reads CASSLASSSAGELFF. The CDR3 DNA reads as TGTGCCAGCAGCTTGGCTAGTTCCTCGGCCGGGGAGCTGTTTTTT.

CDR3 sequence reads: CASTRLAGGGGELFF. DNA of the CDR3: TGTGCCAGCACCCGACTAGCGGGAGGGGGCGGGGAGCTGTTTTTT. The chain uses TRBV7-2 and TRBJ2-2; TRBD2 matches 14 bases. In germline, CDR1 is SGHTA, CDR2 FQGNSA. Trimming removed 7 bases from V and 7 bases from J; junction bases left unmatched: 5. CDR3 length: 15 amino acids.

This chain uses TRBV7-9 with TRBJ2-5; perhaps TRBD2 as D (5 bases). The CDR3 is 13 amino acids. Germline CDR1 reads SEHNR; CDR2 reads FQNEAQ (reference sequence). V lost 3 bases and J lost 7, with 12 bases in between. The CDR3 spells CASSFRDRGTQYF. The CDR3 DNA reads TGTGCCAGCAGCTTCCGGGATCGGGGGACCCAGTACTTC.

V and J are TRBV11-2 and TRBJ2-7; TRBD2 agrees at 10 bases. After removal of 2 bases from V and 4 bases from J, the junction contained 17 bases not matched to a gene. Germline assignment: CDR1 SGHAT and CDR2 FQNNGV. The CDR3 loop spans 19 amino acids. CDR3 amino acids: CASSLPMATLAGDRYEQYF. The CDR3 coding sequence is TGTGCCAGCAGCTTACCTATGGCGACCCTAGCGGGAGATCGGTACGAGCAGTACTTC.

This clonotype was recorded once. The rearrangement joins TRBV3-1 to TRBJ2-5, with 8 nucleotides matching TRBD1. Germline V gene data show CDR1 as LGHDT and CDR2 as YNNKEL (reference sequence). V lost 1 base to trimming and J lost 5 bases; unmatched junction nucleotides: 6. This CDR3 is built from 15 residues. The CDR3 sequence is CASSQGGTGSETQYF. In DNA, the CDR3 is TGTGCCAGCAGCCAAGGAGGGACAGGAAGCGAGACCCAGTACTTC.

The chain employs TRBV7-8 and TRBJ2-5; D is perhaps TRBD1 (6 bases). The germline V and J ends were trimmed by 1 base and 0 bases, with 12 bases remaining between them. The CDR3 has 16 residues. CDR1 SGHVS and CDR2 FQNEAQ come from the germline V gene. The CDR3 reads CASSLVGGSYQETQYF. In DNA, the CDR3 is TGTGCCAGCAGCTTAGTTGGGGGCTCGTACCAAGAGACCCAGTACTTC. The entire variable domain, with the rest obtained from reference TRBV7-8 and TRBJ2-5, is as follows: GAGVSQSPRYKVAKRGQDVALRCDPISGHVSLFWYQQALGQGPEFLTYFQNEAQLDKSGLPSDRFFAERPEGSVSTLKIQRTQQEDSAVYLCASSLVGGSYQETQYFGPGTRLLVL.

V usage is TRBV5-1 and J usage is TRBJ1-2; no clear D gene. This CDR3 region has 13 residues. Germline values: CDR1 SGHRS, CDR2 YFSETQ. V shed 0 bases and J shed 5 bases, with 8 bases lying between them. CDR3 DNA: TGCGCCAGCAGCTTGGCAGGAGGATATGGCTACACCTTC. Protein sequence: CASSLAGGYGYTF.

This clonotype was seen a few times. The chain is built from TRBV7-2 and TRBJ2-5; D ambiguous. Germline lookup yields CDR1 SGHTA and CDR2 FQGNSA. The CDR3 sequence is 15 residues long. The ends were cut back, 3 bases at V and 5 bases at J, with 16 bases in the middle. CDR3 sequence reads: CASSFRSLSKETQYF. DNA of the CDR3: TGTGCCAGCAGCTTTAGGTCTCTAAGCAAGGAGACCCAGTACTTC. The entire variable domain, with the rest obtained from reference TRBV7-2 and TRBJ2-5, is as follows: GAGVSQSPSNKVTEKGKDVELRCDPISGHTALYWYRQSLGQGLEFLIYFQGNSAPDKSGLPSDRFSAERTGGSVSTLTIQRTQQEDSAVYLCASSFRSLSKETQYFGPGTRLLVL.

In its sample, this clonotype was seen a few times. The chain joins TRBV11-2 to TRBJ2-2, with a weak D call TRBD2 (6 bases). The CDR3 loop spans 12 amino acids. Germline V gene lookup returns CDR1 SGHAT and CDR2 FQNNGV. The V and J ends lost 6 bases and 6 bases respectively, with 8 bases between them. CDR3 sequence reads: CASRWGAGELFF. Written as DNA, the CDR3 is TGTGCCAGCAGGTGGGGGGCCGGGGAGCTGTTTTTT.

The chain carries TRBV5-4 and TRBJ2-1; D assignment may be TRBD1 or TRBD2 (5 bases each). Trimming shortened V by 0 bases and J by 15 bases, and 19 bases separated the two germline ends. Germline V gives CDR1 SGHNT, CDR2 YYREEE (reference sequence). CDR3 length: 14 amino acids. The CDR3 nucleotides are TGTGCCAGCAGCTTGGGGGTCGCTAGCCGTGGGGGGTTCTTC. Translating it yields CASSLGVASRGGFF.

This clonotype was observed many times. The genes are TRBV5-1 and TRBJ1-1, with D uncertain. The V gene lost 0 bases and the J gene lost 6 bases, with 15 bases spanning the gap. Germline assignment: CDR1 SGHRS and CDR2 YFSETQ. This CDR3 has 15 residues. CDR3 protein: CASSLVYSSRPEAFF. CDR3 in DNA: TGCGCCAGCAGCTTGGTATACTCTTCTCGTCCTGAAGCTTTCTTT.